One and the same sample provided the 24 T cell receptor beta chains below, sequenced in a study of identical twins. Via MiXCR, TCRdb re-called the 5' RACE reads, giving one row per CDR3 protein. This sample has approximately 530,000 distinct CDR3 sequences, with around 20% found just once. This sample was shared with a second study, whose subject was yellow fever vaccine responses in identical twins.

The source material was CD4+ T cells sorted from blood. These receptor sequences come from a woman between 18 and 29 years old in good health.

The chain recombines TRBV7-6 with TRBJ2-5; the D is unclear. The CDR3 extends over 12 amino acids. Germline assignment: CDR1 SGHVS and CDR2 FNYEAQ. The V end lost 5 bases, the J end lost 5 bases, and 9 bases lay between the germline ends. The CDR3 DNA reads as TGTGCCAGCAGCCCCTATGGTGAGACCCAGTACTTC. It translates to CASSPYGETQYF.

The chain recombines TRBV2 with TRBJ1-5; D ambiguous. V was pared by 7 bases and J by 4 bases, with 14 bases between. The CDR3 is 14 residues long. Per the germline V gene, CDR1 is SNHLY and CDR2 is FYNNEI. This CDR3 is CASIGPPWNQPQHF. In DNA, the CDR3 is TGTGCCAGCATCGGGCCCCCATGGAATCAGCCCCAGCATTTT.

The rearrangement links TRBV12-3 or TRBV12-4 to TRBJ1-5; D is undetermined. With 3 bases removed from V and 6 bases from J, the gap between germline ends came to 9 bases. This CDR3 has 13 residues. Written as DNA, the CDR3 is TGTGCCAGCAGTTTTCGTGCATCTCAGCCCCAGCATTTT. This encodes CASSFRASQPQHF.

The chain carries TRBV28 and TRBJ2-5; D may be TRBD1 or TRBD2 (5 bases each). The CDR3 has 13 residues. Trimming took 7 bases from V and 4 from J, leaving 13 bases between them. Germline-derived CDR1 and CDR2 are MDHEN and SYDVKM. Here the CDR3 DNA reads TGTGCCAGCACCGGGACCGAACTAGAGACCCAGTACTTC. The encoded protein is CASTGTELETQYF.

The chain combines TRBV10-3 with TRBJ2-1; TRBD2 is a possible D gene (5 bases). V lost 2 bases and J lost 4, with 9 bases in between. The CDR3 totals 14 residues. The germline V gene encodes CDR1 ENHRY and CDR2 SYGVKD. The CDR3 DNA reads TGTGCCATCAGTGAGAGAACGGGGTACAATGAGCAGTTCTTC. It yields the protein CAISERTGYNEQFF.

In nucleotides, the CDR3 is TGTGCCAGTAGTATAGGCGGCAGGGTCACGGGGGAGCTGTTTTTT. Translation gives CASSIGGRVTGELFF. This chain connects TRBV19 to TRBJ2-2; D is possibly TRBD1 (5 bases). The length of the CDR3 is 15 residues. V was cut by 1 base and J by 8 bases, with 14 bases left in between. CDR1 is LNHDA and CDR2 is SQIVND in the germline V gene (reference sequence).

This clonotype came up a few times. This chain connects TRBV27 to TRBJ2-1; D gene ambiguous. The CDR3 is made up of 14 amino acids. Per the germline V gene, CDR1 is MNHEY and CDR2 is SMNVEV (reference sequence). V lost 0 bases to trimming and J lost 4 bases, with 7 bases between them. The CDR3 is CASSLSRVYNEQFF. CDR3 in DNA: TGTGCCAGCAGTTTATCACGGGTGTACAATGAGCAGTTCTTC.

This sequence joins TRBV2 and TRBJ2-5; 7 positions match TRBD2. The germline CDR1 and CDR2 sequences are SNHLY and FYNNEI. Trimming removed 4 bases from V and 2 bases from J; junction bases left unmatched: 4. The CDR3 consists of 14 residues. CDR3 region: CASSGAGMQETQYF. CDR3 sequence (DNA): TGTGCCAGCAGTGGAGCGGGGATGCAAGAGACCCAGTACTTC. Using reference TRBV2 and TRBJ2-5 for the parts outside the CDR3, the full variable domain is EPEVTQTPSHQVTQMGQEVILRCVPISNHLYFYWYRQILGQKVEFLVSFYNNEISEKSEIFDDQFSVERPDGSNFTLKIRSTKLEDSAMYFCASSGAGMQETQYFGPGTRLLVL.

This chain joins TRBV28 and TRBJ2-7; 7 bases line up with TRBD1. This CDR3 is 14 amino acids long. Trimming cost V 5 bases and J 3 bases; bases outside gene matches: 7. Germline V gene sequence: CDR1 MDHEN, CDR2 SYDVKM. For the CDR3, the DNA is TGTGCCAGCAGTCCCGGACAGGTTTTCTACGAGCAGTACTTC. Encoded protein: CASSPGQVFYEQYF.

The chain has TRBV24-1 and TRBJ2-2; D is perhaps TRBD1 or TRBD2 (5 bases each). The germline V and J ends were trimmed by 0 bases and 5 bases, with 9 bases remaining between them. Looked up from germline, CDR1 is KGHDR and CDR2 is SFDVKD. The CDR3 consists of 15 residues. This CDR3 is CATSDLNGGTGELFF. CDR3 bases: TGTGCCACCAGTGATTTGAATGGGGGAACCGGGGAGCTGTTTTTT.

The V call is TRBV5-1, the J call TRBJ2-3, with 7 bases identical to TRBD1. Germline V gene lookup returns CDR1 SGHRS and CDR2 YFSETQ. CDR3 length: 15 residues. V lost 3 bases and J lost 2; bases outside the gene matches: 6. CDR3 sequence: CASSSEGQHTDTQYF. CDR3 nucleotide sequence: TGCGCCAGCAGCTCAGAGGGACAGCACACAGATACGCAGTATTTT.

This clonotype appeared many times. The genes are TRBV6-5 and TRBJ2-1; the D is unclear. Trimming stripped 7 bases from V and 9 bases from J, with 13 bases between. The CDR3 sequence is 12 residues long. The germline V gene has CDR1 MNHEY and CDR2 SVGAGI. As DNA, the CDR3 is TGTGCCAGCATTTCAACCGGTAGTGAGCAGTTCTTC. Translation gives CASISTGSEQFF.

This rearrangement joins TRBV6-6 to TRBJ2-3; tentatively, D is TRBD2 (5 bases). The CDR3 runs 13 residues. Trimming cost V 2 bases and J 8 bases, with 11 bases left between them. Germline values: CDR1 MNHNY, CDR2 SVGAGI (reference sequence). CDR3 loop: CASSYPNEGTQYF. CDR3 nucleotides: TGTGCCAGCAGTTACCCCAATGAGGGTACGCAGTATTTT.

The chain employs TRBV12-3 or TRBV12-4 and TRBJ1-5; D not certain. The CDR3 extends over 14 amino acids. V was shortened by 6 bases and J by 0 bases, with 9 bases between the two germline ends. In DNA form, the CDR3 reads TGTGCCAGCAGAATTACGGATAGCAATCAGCCCCAGCATTTT. Translating it yields CASRITDSNQPQHF.

The rearrangement links TRBV20-1 to TRBJ2-1, with D possibly TRBD1 on 5 matching bases. CDR1 and CDR2 (germline): DFQATT, SNEGSKA (reference sequence). The CDR3 runs to 16 residues. Trimming cost V 2 bases and J 0 bases, with 14 bases left between them. CDR3 region: CSARPPPQDSYNEQFF. Written as DNA, the CDR3 is TGCAGTGCTAGACCCCCTCCACAGGACTCCTACAATGAGCAGTTCTTC.

The chain recombines TRBV19 with TRBJ1-1; D may be TRBD1 (5 bases). Trimming cost V 8 bases and J 4 bases, with 11 bases left between them. Germline V lookup: CDR1 LNHDA, CDR2 SQIVND (reference sequence). This CDR3 contains 12 residues. The CDR3 bases are TGTGCCAGTGCAGGGTTTAGCACTGAAGCTTTCTTT. Protein: CASAGFSTEAFF. Together with reference TRBV19 and TRBJ1-1, the CDR3 gives the full variable domain: DGGITQSPKYLFRKEGQNVTLSCEQNLNHDAMYWYRQDPGQGLRLIYYSQIVNDFQKGDIAEGYSVSREKKESFPLTVTSAQKNPTAFYLCASAGFSTEAFFGQGTRLTVV.

This clonotype occurred many times. The V gene is TRBV5-1, the J gene TRBJ2-7, with unresolved D. The CDR3 has 12 amino acids. The ends were cut back, 4 bases at V and 1 base at J, with 6 bases in the middle. Germline-derived CDR1 and CDR2 are SGHRS and YFSETQ. In DNA, the CDR3 is TGCGCCAGCAGCGCCACGTCCTACGAGCAGTACTTC. Protein product: CASSATSYEQYF.

The rearrangement joins TRBV2 to TRBJ1-6, with D unresolved. The CDR3 is 14 residues long. CDR1 and CDR2 from the germline V gene are SNHLY and FYNNEI. The V end was cut by 9 bases, the J end by 7 bases, with 16 bases between. The CDR3 is CASLTFVGNSPLHF. DNA of the CDR3: TGTGCCAGTTTAACCTTTGTGGGAAATTCACCCCTCCACTTT.

This clonotype was seen many times. The chain links TRBV27 to TRBJ2-1; 11 nucleotides line up with TRBD2. CDR3 length: 13 residues. CDR1 and CDR2 (germline): MNHEY, SMNVEV (reference sequence). The J segment lost 9 bases and the V segment lost 3 bases, leaving 1 base of the junction unmatched. CDR3 loop: CASSFTSGGEQFF. The CDR3 DNA reads as TGTGCCAGCAGTTTCACTAGCGGGGGTGAGCAGTTCTTC.

J is TRBJ2-5 and V is TRBV12-3 or TRBV12-4; TRBD2 might be the D (6 bases). This CDR3 has 16 amino acids. V dropped 5 bases and J dropped 1 base, with 17 bases sitting between them. CDR3 residues: CASSQGLLGGQETQYF. In nucleotides, the CDR3 is TGTGCCAGCAGTCAAGGACTGTTGGGGGGCCAAGAGACCCAGTACTTC.

A few counts support this clonotype. This chain joins TRBV15 and TRBJ2-1, with D unclear. The CDR3 runs to 13 residues. With 5 bases removed from V and 8 bases from J, the gap between germline ends came to 13 bases. The germline gives CDR1 LNHNV, CDR2 YYDKDF (reference sequence). CDR3 coding DNA: TGTGCCACCAGCTCAGGCGGAAATTATGAGCAGTTCTTC. Translating gives CATSSGGNYEQFF.

Worth noting for this clonotype: Relative to the germline gene, one junction end is altered; a read error may explain this. The chain uses TRBV20-1 and TRBJ2-3, with 11 bases aligning to TRBD2. This CDR3 is 17 amino acids long. Germline V lookup: CDR1 DFQATT, CDR2 SNEGSKA (reference sequence). The CDR3 region has the DNA TGCTGTGCTAGGGGGGGACTAGCGGACCTTGGGACAGATACGCAGTATTTT. Translated, it gives CCARGGLADLGTDTQYF.

The rearrangement joins TRBV11-2 to TRBJ1-2, with a weak D call TRBD1 (5 bases). The CDR3 has 13 residues. V was cut by 2 bases and J by 5 bases, with 9 bases left in between. CDR1 and CDR2 (germline): SGHAT, FQNNGV. The CDR3 DNA is TGTGCCAGCAGCTTACCGACAGCGTATGGCTACACCTTC. It is translated as CASSLPTAYGYTF.

The rearrangement uses TRBV5-1 and TRBJ2-1; tentative D call: TRBD1 (7 bases). The CDR3 covers 17 residues. The V gene's germline CDR1 is SGHRS and CDR2 YFSETQ. The germline V and J ends were trimmed by 7 bases and 4 bases, with 24 bases remaining between them. The chain's CDR3 is CASGGGQGGIFYNEQFF. CDR3 bases: TGCGCCAGCGGAGGGGGTCAGGGGGGCATCTTTTACAATGAGCAGTTCTTC.